The T cell receptor beta chain described here comes from a study of CDR3 diversity in severe acne. TCRdb used MiXCR to reprocess the PCR reads, holding one entry per CDR3 protein. The sample consists of more than 70,000 distinct CDR3 sequences, roughly half of them appearing once. The germline CDR1 and CDR2 sequences are LNHDA and SQIVND (reference sequence). The CDR3 contains 14 residues. A note on this clonotype: Relative to the germline gene, one junction end is altered; a read error may explain this.

This chain links TRBV19 with TRBJ1-1; D perhaps matches TRBD1 (6 bases). The TCR originated in a male donor in good health, serving as a control. The specimen sequenced was blood. CDR3 amino acids: CASRGVGGYAEAFF. Here the CDR3 DNA reads TGTGCCAGCAGGGGCGTGGGGGGGTATGCTGAAGCCTTCTTT.